The subject of this entry is one T cell receptor beta chain. This table comes from immunoSEQ multiplex PCR, and its TCRdb copy is limited to in-frame clones, with some not included. The sample has 130,000 to 150,000 clones, approximately 86% seen once. These data are taken from a study of radiation and T cells in renal cell carcinoma. Time point meaning: blood 4 weeks post-SBRT, at nephrectomy. Treatment denoted: 15 Gy SBRT to primary tumor, nephrectomy 4 weeks later. The source is a woman aged 45-59 years with renal cell carcinoma. The material was blood, obtained from a patient whose treatment included radiotherapy and nephrectomy.

CDR3 protein: CASRGGTGEKLFF. The CDR3 DNA reads TGTGCCAGCAGGGGAGGGACAGGGGAAAAACTGTTTTTT. The chain uses TRBV6-5 and TRBJ1-4; 9 nucleotides agree with TRBD1. The J segment lost 8 bases and the V segment lost 6 bases, leaving 4 bases of the junction unmatched. In germline, CDR1 is MNHEY, CDR2 SVGAGI. CDR3 length: 13 amino acids.